These 24 T cell receptor beta chains were sequenced from one sample in a study of shared clonotypes between healthy human individuals. This table comes from immunoSEQ multiplex PCR, and its TCRdb copy is limited to in-frame clones, with some not included. There are 1.5 million to 2.5 million clones in the sample; approximately 94% occur only once, and 1% to 1.5% lies in the top ten. CD45RO-negative, CCR7-selected cells formed the naive CD8 fraction, which excluded terminally differentiated effector memory CD45RA+ cells. Material for sequencing was naive CD8+ T cells sorted from blood. Receptors originate from a man younger than 35 in good health.

The rearrangement joins TRBV5-6 to TRBJ2-5, with 7 nucleotides matching TRBD1. The CDR3 is 15 amino acids. The J segment lost 5 bases and the V segment lost 4 bases, leaving 11 bases of the junction unmatched. Per germline, CDR1 SGHDT and CDR2 YYEEEE. The CDR3 here is CASSTRFDRVETQYF. CDR3 bases: TGTGCCAGCAGCACCCGCTTCGACAGGGTGGAGACCCAGTACTTC. The full variable domain, rest sourced from reference TRBV5-6 and TRBJ2-5, is DAGVTQSPTHLIKTRGQQVTLRCSPKSGHDTVSWYQQALGQGPQFIFQYYEEEERQRGNFPDRFSGHQFPNYSSELNVNALLLGDSALYLCASSTRFDRVETQYFGPGTRLLVL.

Comments on this clone: Additional DNA sequences in this sample encode the identical CDR3. V and J are TRBV6-5 and TRBJ2-1, with D perhaps matching TRBD2 (6 bases). Deletions cut 8 bases from V and 7 bases from J, with 18 bases between. This CDR3 has 14 residues. Germline CDR1 and CDR2: MNHEY and SVGAGI. CDR3 sequence: CASSPPGLANEQFF. In DNA, the CDR3 is TGTGCCAGCTCACCCCCGGGACTCGCTAATGAGCAGTTCTTC.

Notes on this clone: Other DNA sequences in the sample encode the same CDR3. CDR3 residues: CASSSGQGATYEQYF. The CDR3 DNA follows: TGTGCCAGCAGCTCGGGGCAGGGGGCCACCTACGAGCAGTACTTC. The chain is built from TRBV5-4 and TRBJ2-7; 8 positions match TRBD1. CDR1 and CDR2 from the germline V gene are SGHNT and YYREEE (reference sequence). This CDR3 has 15 residues. V dropped 3 bases and J dropped 2; count of bases not matched to a gene: 7. Full variable domain (outside the CDR3, taken from reference TRBV5-4 and TRBJ2-7): ETGVTQSPTHLIKTRGQQVTLRCSSQSGHNTVSWYQQALGQGPQFIFQYYREEENGRGNFPPRFSGLQFPNYSSELNVNALELDDSALYLCASSSGQGATYEQYFGPGTRLTVT.

On this clone: Within the sample, other DNA sequences also encode this same CDR3. The V call is TRBV7-6, the J call TRBJ2-3, with 8 positions matching TRBD1. This CDR3 region has 14 residues. With 2 bases clipped from V and 3 bases from J, the junction kept 1 base outside the gene matches. Germline-derived CDR1 and CDR2 are SGHVS and FNYEAQ. The chain's CDR3 is CASSLTGGTDTQYF. CDR3 nucleotide sequence: TGTGCCAGCAGCTTAACAGGGGGAACAGATACGCAGTATTTT.

CDR3 protein: CASTTGANVLTF. In DNA, the CDR3 is TGTGCCAGTACTACTGGGGCCAACGTCCTGACTTTC. The rearrangement links TRBV19 to TRBJ2-6, with D uncertain. The length of the CDR3 is 12 residues. Germline V gene sequence: CDR1 LNHDA, CDR2 SQIVND (reference sequence). Trimming cost V 7 bases and J 2 bases, with 3 bases left between them.

On this clone itself: One junction end does not reproduce the germline sequence, and a read error may be involved. This rearrangement joins TRBV13 to TRBJ1-2; no definite D call. This CDR3 region has 12 residues. CDR1 is PRHDT and CDR2 is FYEKMQ in the germline V gene (reference sequence). The CDR3 region has the DNA TGTGCCAGCAGCTCCCTTAACAATGGCTACACCTTC. Protein: CASSSLNNGYTF.

The chain employs TRBV5-6 and TRBJ2-5; D is tentatively TRBD1 or TRBD2 (5 bases each). Germline-derived CDR1 and CDR2 are SGHDT and YYEEEE. V was pared by 1 base and J by 3 bases, with 7 bases between. This CDR3 spans 13 amino acids. The CDR3 reads CASSLLGEETQYF. In DNA form, the CDR3 reads TGTGCCAGCAGCTTGTTGGGGGAAGAGACCCAGTACTTC.

The rearrangement joins TRBV9 to TRBJ1-6; the D is unclear. The CDR3 length is 17 residues. CDR1 is SGDLS and CDR2 is YYNGEE in the germline V gene. Between the trimmed V and J ends, which lost 4 bases and 0 bases, there was a span of 14 bases. This CDR3 reads CASSPRHQSSYNSPLHF. For the CDR3, the DNA is TGTGCCAGCAGCCCGAGACACCAGAGCTCCTATAATTCACCCCTCCACTTT.

On this clone: Within the sample, other DNA sequences also encode this same CDR3. The chain has TRBV29-1 and TRBJ2-7; no firm D call. From germline, CDR1 is SQVTM and CDR2 ANQGSEA. CDR3 length equals 11 residues. V was clipped by 3 bases and J by 0 bases, with 3 bases between them. CDR3 bases: TGCAGCGTTGACACCTCCTACGAGCAGTACTTC. Translating it yields CSVDTSYEQYF.

The chain uses TRBV4-2 and TRBJ2-2, with D possibly being TRBD2 (6 bases). Germline assignment: CDR1 LGHNA and CDR2 YNFKEQ. This CDR3 has 15 amino acids. V lost 2 bases to trimming and J lost 1 base, with 8 bases between them. The CDR3 region has the DNA TGTGCCAGCAGCCAATCGCGGGGGAACACCGGGGAGCTGTTTTTT. This gives the protein CASSQSRGNTGELFF.

CDR3: CASSPGVSGSFEQFF. The CDR3 bases are TGCGCCAGCAGCCCTGGTGTTAGCGGGAGTTTTGAGCAGTTCTTC. The V call is TRBV4-3, the J call TRBJ2-1; 9 bases map to TRBD2. This CDR3 spans 15 amino acids. V lost 4 bases to trimming and J lost 9 bases; unmatched junction nucleotides: 10. CDR1 and CDR2 from the germline V gene are LGHNA and YSLEER.

The chain employs TRBV4-1 and TRBJ1-2; D not resolved. CDR3 length equals 17 residues. The germline gives CDR1 MGHRA, CDR2 YSYEKL. The V end was cut by 4 bases, the J end by 5 bases, with 23 bases between. The CDR3 bases are TGCGCCAGCAGCCTCACCGGCCAAACCGAAAATTTGTATGGCTACACCTTC. It is translated as CASSLTGQTENLYGYTF.

CDR3 region: CASSYRGTNEKLFF. CDR3 coding DNA: TGTGCCAGCAGCTACAGGGGAACTAATGAAAAACTGTTTTTT. J is TRBJ1-4 and V is TRBV5-4; 7 bases map to TRBD1. With V trimmed by 3 bases and J by 1 base, 0 bases remained unmatched. Germline CDR1 reads SGHNT; CDR2 reads YYREEE (reference sequence). The CDR3 has 14 amino acids.

About this clone: The same CDR3 can be traced to other DNA sequences in this sample. The rearrangement links TRBV4-3 to TRBJ2-2; D is uncertain. The CDR3 spans 13 residues. CDR1 is LGHNA and CDR2 is YSLEER in the germline V gene. Trimming removed 0 bases from V and 5 bases from J, with 4 bases in between. In DNA form, the CDR3 reads TGCGCCAGCAGCCAAGATGCGACCGGGGAGCTGTTTTTT. Encoded protein: CASSQDATGELFF.

This chain links TRBV27 with TRBJ2-5; a possible D gene is TRBD1 (6 bases). V lost 5 bases and J 5 bases, leaving 21 bases between the germline ends. The CDR3 extends over 16 amino acids. Germline V gives CDR1 MNHEY, CDR2 SMNVEV (reference sequence). The CDR3 region is CASSPGTLFYGETQYF. CDR3 nucleotides: TGTGCCAGCAGTCCAGGGACACTCTTCTACGGGGAGACCCAGTACTTC.

The V gene is TRBV29-1, the J gene TRBJ2-1; 7 bases map to TRBD2. CDR3 length equals 14 residues. The germline gives CDR1 SQVTM, CDR2 ANQGSEA. J was trimmed by 6 bases and V by 3 bases; bases with no gene match: 8. CDR3 protein: CSVDEPRGVNEQFF. The CDR3 bases are TGCAGCGTTGATGAGCCCCGGGGGGTCAATGAGCAGTTCTTC.

The J gene is TRBJ2-7, the V gene TRBV7-2, with 8 bases aligning to TRBD2. J lost 3 bases, V lost 3 bases, and 7 bases had no gene match. The CDR3 extends over 15 amino acids. The germline V gene has CDR1 SGHTA and CDR2 FQGNSA. The CDR3 DNA sequence: TGTGCCAGCAGCTTCGTGACTAGCGCTTACTACGAGCAGTACTTC. It encodes CASSFVTSAYYEQYF.

The chain links TRBV5-1 to TRBJ2-7; D unclear. This CDR3 comprises 15 residues. V was shortened by 4 bases and J by 0 bases, with 14 bases between the two germline ends. CDR1 is SGHRS and CDR2 is YFSETQ in the germline V gene. Here the CDR3 reads CASSVLPSRSYEQYF. CDR3 sequence (DNA): TGCGCCAGCAGCGTCTTGCCCTCGCGCTCCTACGAGCAGTACTTC.

A note on this clone: Other nucleotide sequences from this sample produce the same CDR3. The chain recombines TRBV5-6 with TRBJ1-4; D remains ambiguous. V dropped 2 bases and J dropped 3 bases, with 8 bases sitting between them. From germline, CDR1 is SGHDT and CDR2 YYEEEE. This CDR3 is built from 14 residues. CDR3 coding DNA: TGTGCCAGCAGCTTTGGCAGTCCTAATGAAAAACTGTTTTTT. This encodes CASSFGSPNEKLFF.

The V and J genes are TRBV28 and TRBJ1-3, with D possibly TRBD1 on 5 matching bases. CDR1 and CDR2 (germline): MDHEN, SYDVKM. With 5 bases removed from V and 2 bases from J, the gap between germline ends came to 13 bases. The length of the CDR3 is 15 residues. Here the CDR3 DNA reads TGTGCCAGCAGTCCCCCGGGGGGGACTGGAAACACCATATATTTT. Translating gives CASSPPGGTGNTIYF.

J is TRBJ1-6 and V is TRBV4-3, with D maybe TRBD1 (5 bases). From germline, CDR1 is LGHNA and CDR2 YSLEER. This CDR3 is 16 amino acids long. Trimming pared 4 bases from V and 2 bases from J, leaving 12 bases between. CDR3 sequence: CASSPGLLAYNSPLHF. The DNA of the CDR3 is TGCGCCAGCAGCCCGGGACTTCTTGCCTATAATTCACCCCTCCACTTT.

The rearrangement joins TRBV4-1 to TRBJ1-5; D is unresolved. The V and J ends lost 0 bases and 9 bases respectively, with 12 bases between them. The CDR3 has 14 amino acids. Germline CDR1 and CDR2: MGHRA and YSYEKL. In nucleotides, the CDR3 is TGCGCCAGCAGCCAAGATTCAGGTCTGCTGCCCCAGCATTTT. Protein product: CASSQDSGLLPQHF.

The J gene is TRBJ1-5, the V gene TRBV4-1; no firm D call. The CDR3 has 13 residues. Trimming took 2 bases from V and 11 from J, leaving 13 bases between them. CDR1 is MGHRA, CDR2 YSYEKL, per germline. CDR3 coding DNA: TGCGCCAGCAGCCAAATTCCTACCCGATCCCAGCATTTT. This codes for CASSQIPTRSQHF.

This chain joins TRBV7-6 and TRBJ2-2; possible D gene TRBD2, 5 bases. Germline V gives CDR1 SGHVS, CDR2 FNYEAQ. The CDR3 length is 16 residues. Trimming left V 0 bases short and J 5 bases short, with 13 bases between. CDR3 loop: CASSLAVEAGTGELFF. CDR3 DNA sequence: TGTGCCAGCAGCTTAGCGGTGGAGGCTGGAACCGGGGAGCTGTTTTTT.